This TCR beta chain was observed in a study of T cells in Graves' hyperthyroidism and ophthalmopathy. In its sample, this clonotype was seen many times. There were TCR beta CDR3 regions amplified from RNA transcripts. Using the HTBI primer set, a first-round RT-PCR was run on the TCR CDR3. A single record per CDR3 protein comes from TCRdb applying MiXCR to the multiplex PCR reads. This table holds 490,000 or so distinct CDR3 sequences, around 50% found once. This CDR3 has 12 amino acids. CDR1 and CDR2 (germline): DFQATT, SNEGSKA (reference sequence). The germline V and J ends were trimmed by 2 bases and 4 bases, with 8 bases remaining between them.

This clonotype was obtained from an adult woman with Graves' disease, either hyperthyroidism or ophthalmopathy (not recorded which). The sequenced sample was peripheral blood or thyroid tissue (not recorded which). The J gene is TRBJ2-5, the V gene TRBV20-1; D is unclear. Here the CDR3 DNA reads TGCAGTGCTAGAAGGCTGGCAGAGACCCAGTACTTC. Protein sequence: CSARRLAETQYF.